Included here is one T cell receptor (beta chain) sequence, with context. This record belongs to a study of CD8 T cells in Susac syndrome. With random hexamers, reverse transcription was performed on about 0.45 to 1 ug of RNA. TCR beta CDR3 was amplified by immunoSEQ covering 54 Vbeta and 13 Jbeta. One entry per CDR3 protein results from TCRdb running MiXCR on the immunoSEQ multiplex PCR reads. The profile shows approximately 100,000 distinct CDR3 sequences, approximately 94% of them singletons. The Susac syndrome patients fit the recently defined diagnostic criteria for definite or probable disease. V dropped 0 bases and J dropped 0; count of bases not matched to a gene: 6. CDR3 length: 17 amino acids. Germline V gene lookup returns CDR1 LGHNA and CDR2 YNFKEQ.

The chain has TRBV4-2 and TRBJ2-3, with 7 nucleotides matching TRBD2. The sequenced sample consisted of CD8+ T cells from PBMCs. This sequence originates from a human donor with Susac syndrome. CDR3 in amino acids: CASSQEGLAASTDTQYF. For the CDR3, the DNA is TGTGCCAGCAGCCAAGAGGGCCTAGCGGCTAGCACAGATACGCAGTATTTT.